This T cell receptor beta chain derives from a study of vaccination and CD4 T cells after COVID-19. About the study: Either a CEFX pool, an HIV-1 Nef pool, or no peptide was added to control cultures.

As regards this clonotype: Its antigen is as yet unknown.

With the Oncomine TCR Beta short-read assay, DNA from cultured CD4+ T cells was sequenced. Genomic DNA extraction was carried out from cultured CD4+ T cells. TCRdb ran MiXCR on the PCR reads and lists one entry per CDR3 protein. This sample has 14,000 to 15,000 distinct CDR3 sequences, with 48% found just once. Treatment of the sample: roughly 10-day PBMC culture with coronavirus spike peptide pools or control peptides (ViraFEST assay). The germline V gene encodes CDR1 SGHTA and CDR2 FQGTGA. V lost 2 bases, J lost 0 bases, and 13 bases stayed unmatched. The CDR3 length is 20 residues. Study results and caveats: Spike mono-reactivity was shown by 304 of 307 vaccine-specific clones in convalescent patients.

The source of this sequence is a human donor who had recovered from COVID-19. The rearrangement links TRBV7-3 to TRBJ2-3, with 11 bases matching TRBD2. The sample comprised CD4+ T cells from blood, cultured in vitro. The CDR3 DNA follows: TGTGCCAGCAGCTTATTATTGGGGGGCTTAGCGGGAGGGAGCACAGATACGCAGTATTTT. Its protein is CASSLLLGGLAGGSTDTQYF.